Shown below are 22 T cell receptor beta chains from a single sample sequenced in a study of regulatory T cells in long-lasting Graves disease (TCRdb year 2021). Libraries came from multiplex PCR. The run used an Illumina HiSeq 4000. CDR3 regions were amplified by Arm-PCR with iRepertoire HTBI primers to construct TCR beta libraries. TCRdb redid the processing of the public reads, applying fastp at Q25 and MiXCR, and retained in-frame beta chains. Every distinct CDR3 protein forms one entry, paired with its most common genes and DNA. The table for this sample lists about 200,000 distinct CDR3 sequences; around 19% of them were counted only once. The leading ten clones occupy around 21% of the sample. The sample's time point label, in plain terms: newly diagnosed GD, antithyroid drugs for less than 3 months. For both TCR sequencing and RNA sequencing, RNA was extracted from PBMCs in TRIzol. Sample: peripheral blood mononuclear cells (PBMCs), taken at new diagnosis, from a patient treated with antithyroid drugs. Receptors originate from a female donor with Graves disease.

This clonotype was picked up many times. The genes are TRBV27 and TRBJ1-4; possibly TRBD1 for D (5 bases). CDR3 length: 15 residues. Germline loops: CDR1 MNHEY, CDR2 SMNVEV (reference sequence). Trimming took 0 bases from V and 7 from J, leaving 12 bases between them. CDR3 amino acids: CASSLSGRGGEKLFF. The CDR3, as DNA: TGTGCCAGCAGTTTATCAGGGAGGGGAGGTGAAAAACTGTTTTTT.

With regard to this clonotype: An end of the junction does not agree with germline; a read error may underlie this. This rearrangement joins TRBV27 to TRBJ1-1, with a possible D match to TRBD1 (5 bases). Germline CDR1 and CDR2: MNHEY and SMNVEV (reference sequence). The CDR3 length is 16 residues. The CDR3 DNA sequence: TGTGCCTGCAGTGTGCGGGGGGGGACTATGAACACTGAAGCTTTCTTT. Amino acid sequence: CACSVRGGTMNTEAFF.

In regard to this clonotype: A much larger clonotype is one base distant, so this may be a read error. J is TRBJ2-1 and V is TRBV12-3 or TRBV12-4; 7 bases match TRBD1. This CDR3 is 15 amino acids long. The trim removed 5 bases at V and 4 bases at J, leaving 8 bases unmatched. The CDR3 DNA sequence: TGTGCCAGCAGTCCGGACAGGCCCCCTTACAATGAGCAGTTCTTC. Translation: CASSPDRPPYNEQFF.

This clonotype appeared many times. The J gene is TRBJ2-3, the V gene TRBV20-1, with 8 bases matching TRBD1. Germline V gene sequence: CDR1 DFQATT, CDR2 SNEGSKA (reference sequence). J gave up 4 bases and V 5 bases, and 11 bases lay outside the gene matches. This CDR3 is built from 15 residues. Here the CDR3 reads CSAPQGTGFADTQYF. In DNA, the CDR3 is TGCAGTGCTCCCCAGGGGACAGGCTTCGCAGATACGCAGTATTTT.

This clonotype was picked up many times. The V gene is TRBV7-2, the J gene TRBJ1-1, with a tentative D call TRBD1 (6 bases). Germline V gives CDR1 SGHTA, CDR2 FQGNSA. V lost 6 bases to trimming and J lost 2 bases, with 19 bases between them. The CDR3 runs 16 residues. The CDR3 region has the DNA TGTGCCAGCAGGATCAGAGGGGGACTTATAAACACTGAAGCTTTCTTT. This encodes CASRIRGGLINTEAFF.

The chain links TRBV13 to TRBJ2-5; weak D call: TRBD2 (5 bases). CDR1 and CDR2 from the germline V gene are PRHDT and FYEKMQ (reference sequence). V shed 5 bases and J shed 5 bases, with 15 bases lying between them. The CDR3 consists of 14 residues. The chain's CDR3 is CASSLGLRGETQYF. The CDR3 nucleotides are TGTGCCAGCAGCCTTGGACTGAGAGGGGAGACCCAGTACTTC.

This clonotype has at least ten counts. The chain has TRBV27 and TRBJ2-5; D uncertain. There are 13 residues in the CDR3. V lost 8 bases, J lost 2 bases, and 12 bases lay in between. CDR1 is MNHEY, CDR2 SMNVEV, per germline (reference sequence). CDR3 bases: TGTGCCAGCTCCCTCGCCCGGCAAGAGACCCAGTACTTC. It is translated as CASSLARQETQYF.

A few counts support this clonotype. This sequence joins TRBV2 and TRBJ2-3; 14 nucleotides agree with TRBD2. V lost 6 bases and J lost 4; bases outside the gene matches: 3. CDR1 SNHLY and CDR2 FYNNEI come from the germline V gene. The length of the CDR3 is 15 residues. CDR3 loop: CASRGTSGSSDTQYF. As DNA, the CDR3 is TGTGCCAGCAGGGGGACTAGCGGGAGTTCAGATACGCAGTATTTT.

There are many counts of this clonotype. The gene calls are TRBV4-2 and TRBJ2-3; TRBD2 matches at 9 bases. The CDR3 spans 15 residues. In germline, CDR1 is LGHNA, CDR2 YNFKEQ. Trimming at V came to 1 base and at J to 3 bases, leaving 2 bases not matched to a gene. The CDR3 reads CASSQVTSGTDTQYF. The CDR3 DNA is TGTGCCAGCAGCCAAGTAACTAGCGGGACAGATACGCAGTATTTT.

This rearrangement joins TRBV11-3 to TRBJ1-1; D gene ambiguous. The germline V gene has CDR1 SGHNT and CDR2 YENEEA. V lost 5 bases and J 8 bases, leaving 12 bases between the germline ends. This CDR3 comprises 12 residues. Here the CDR3 reads CASSQSPREAFF. CDR3 bases: TGTGCCAGCAGCCAGTCCCCTAGAGAAGCTTTCTTT.

The sample holds many counts of this clonotype. The rearrangement links TRBV27 to TRBJ2-3; D perhaps matches TRBD1 (7 bases). The CDR3 is made up of 17 amino acids. Germline V lookup: CDR1 MNHEY, CDR2 SMNVEV (reference sequence). Deletions cut 6 bases from V and 1 base from J, with 20 bases between. CDR3 in DNA: TGTGCCAGCAGCGCCTTCCAGGGGGGTTGGGGCACAGATACGCAGTATTTT. This codes for CASSAFQGGWGTDTQYF.

This chain joins TRBV7-3 and TRBJ1-4, with 7 positions matching TRBD1. This CDR3 is built from 16 residues. V shed 1 base, J shed 7 bases, and the junction held 9 bases outside the gene matches. Germline V gene sequence: CDR1 SGHTA, CDR2 FQGTGA. CDR3: CASSLNGTNRGEKLFF. The DNA of the CDR3 is TGTGCCAGCAGCTTAAACGGAACCAACAGGGGTGAAAAACTGTTTTTT.

This clonotype showed up many times. The genes are TRBV7-2 and TRBJ2-1; 9 bases are shared with TRBD2. Germline V gene data show CDR1 as SGHTA and CDR2 as FQGNSA. The CDR3 has 15 amino acids. V shed 3 bases, J shed 6 bases, and the junction held 6 bases outside the gene matches. The CDR3 DNA is TGTGCCAGCAGCTTCCCGGGACTAGCAGGCAATGAGCAGTTCTTC. Translation: CASSFPGLAGNEQFF. Full variable domain (rest looked up from reference TRBV7-2 and TRBJ2-1): GAGVSQSPSNKVTEKGKDVELRCDPISGHTALYWYRQSLGQGLEFLIYFQGNSAPDKSGLPSDRFSAERTGGSVSTLTIQRTQQEDSAVYLCASSFPGLAGNEQFFGPGTRLTVL.

J is TRBJ2-3 and V is TRBV11-2, with unresolved D. The ends were cut back, 3 bases at V and 1 base at J, with 11 bases in the middle. This CDR3 has 15 amino acids. CDR1 and CDR2 (germline): SGHAT, FQNNGV. The CDR3 sequence: CASSFLLSGTDTQYF. The CDR3 DNA sequence: TGTGCCAGCAGCTTTCTGTTGAGCGGCACAGATACGCAGTATTTT.

This clonotype was picked up many times. J is TRBJ2-1 and V is TRBV18; D unclear. The CDR3 totals 17 residues. V was pared by 3 bases and J by 2 bases, with 17 bases between. Germline assignment: CDR1 KGHSH and CDR2 LQKENI. CDR3 region: CASSPNRATRAYNEQFF. The CDR3 nucleotides are TGTGCCAGCTCACCGAATCGAGCGACACGGGCCTACAATGAGCAGTTCTTC.

V gene TRBV30 combines with J gene TRBJ2-3, with D perhaps TRBD1 (6 bases). Germline CDR1 and CDR2: GTSNPN and SVGIG (reference sequence). The CDR3 is made up of 14 amino acids. Trimming left V 3 bases short and J 3 bases short, with 13 bases between. CDR3 region: CAWRPGTPTDTQYF. The CDR3 DNA is TGTGCCTGGAGACCCGGGACACCTACAGATACGCAGTATTTT.

The chain employs TRBV7-3 and TRBJ2-5; D might be TRBD1 (5 bases). V was pared by 1 base and J by 2 bases, with 11 bases between. The germline gives CDR1 SGHTA, CDR2 FQGTGA. The CDR3 length is 15 residues. The CDR3 here is CASSLSAGIQETQYF. DNA for the CDR3: TGTGCCAGCAGCTTAAGCGCAGGGATTCAAGAGACCCAGTACTTC.

Notes on this clonotype: A read error is possible here, since a much larger clone lies one base away. The rearrangement links TRBV6-1 to TRBJ1-1, with 10 bases identical to TRBD1. Germline V CDR1 and CDR2: MNHNS, SASEGT. The CDR3 is made up of 17 amino acids. The CDR3 spells CASSEGRTGGRYTEASF. CDR3 bases: TGTGCCAGCAGTGAAGGCCGGACAGGGGGAAGGTACACTGAAGCTTCCTTT.

There are many counts of this clonotype. V and J are TRBV20-1 and TRBJ1-1, with 10 nucleotides matching TRBD1. Germline V lookup: CDR1 DFQATT, CDR2 SNEGSKA (reference sequence). The CDR3 runs to 14 residues. V lost 5 bases and J lost 1; bases outside the gene matches: 4. The CDR3 loop reads CSARQGAANTEAFF. The CDR3 DNA follows: TGCAGTGCTCGACAGGGGGCGGCGAACACTGAAGCTTTCTTT.

At least ten counts were recorded for this clonotype. A read error may account for a junction end that differs from germline. V usage is TRBV7-7 and J usage is TRBJ2-5; tentatively, D is TRBD1 (6 bases). Looked up from germline, CDR1 is SSHAT and CDR2 is FNYEAQ (reference sequence). CDR3 size: 16 residues. Here the CDR3 reads CASSLLPHERGGTQYF. In nucleotides, the CDR3 is TGTGCTAGCAGCTTATTGCCCCACGAGAGAGGGGGTACCCAGTACTTC.

This clonotype came up many times. This sequence joins TRBV7-3 and TRBJ2-2; a weak D match, TRBD1 (5 bases). V shed 5 bases and J shed 4 bases, with 14 bases lying between them. Germline CDR1 reads SGHTA; CDR2 reads FQGTGA. The CDR3 extends over 15 amino acids. As DNA, the CDR3 is TGTGCCAGCAGCGTCTCAGGGTCGAGCACCGGGGAGCTGTTTTTT. Protein sequence: CASSVSGSSTGELFF.

About this clonotype: Given a far larger clone just one base away, this is likely a sequencing read error. The chain uses TRBV27 and TRBJ2-1, with a weak D call TRBD1 (6 bases). V lost 5 bases to trimming and J lost 0 bases, with 17 bases between them. Germline V gene data show CDR1 as MNHEY and CDR2 as SMNVEV (reference sequence). The CDR3 length is 17 residues. This chain's CDR3 is CASSDPGQPSSYNEQFF. DNA of the CDR3: TGTGCCAGCAGTGATCCCGGACAGCCGAGCTCCTACAATGAGCAGTTCTTC.